The 3 T cell receptor beta chains in this list originate from one sample, sequenced in a study of blood T cell repertoires in COVID-19. Measured with immunoSEQ multiplex PCR; TCRdb has only the in-frame clones, and not every one. Found here are hundreds of thousands of clones, 89% of them singletons; the top ten hold under 7.5%. The sequencing sample was made of peripheral blood. Every receptor here comes from a man aged 60-69 years who had recovered from COVID-19.

This chain uses TRBV6-5 with TRBJ1-2; TRBD1 agrees at 7 bases. Germline CDR1 is MNHEY and CDR2 is SVGAGI. The V and J ends lost 2 bases and 4 bases, in that order; junction bases with no gene match: 4. CDR3 length equals 14 residues. CDR3 amino acids: CASSYLGGVYGYTF. The CDR3 bases are TGTGCCAGCAGTTACCTAGGGGGCGTCTATGGCTACACCTTC.

The rearrangement joins TRBV11-3 to TRBJ1-1; 8 nucleotides agree with TRBD1. Germline CDR1 and CDR2: SGHNT and YENEEA. With 4 bases clipped from V and 2 bases from J, the junction kept 3 bases outside the gene matches. The CDR3 covers 14 residues. This chain's CDR3 is CASSSRGLNTEAFF. DNA for the CDR3: TGTGCCAGCAGCTCCAGGGGGCTCAACACTGAAGCTTTCTTT.

The rearrangement links TRBV3-1 (or the pseudogene TRBV3-2) to TRBJ2-4; no clear D. V was shortened by 0 bases and J by 0 bases, with 12 bases between the two germline ends. Germline V gene lookup returns CDR1 LGHDT and CDR2 YNNKEL (reference sequence). The CDR3 loop spans 17 amino acids. CDR3 protein: CASSQDYSGLAKNIQYF. The CDR3 DNA reads as TGTGCCAGCAGCCAAGATTATAGTGGTTTAGCCAAAAACATTCAGTACTTC.